This TCR beta chain was recorded in a study of blood T cell repertoires in COVID-19. Sequenced by immunoSEQ multiplex PCR; TCRdb stores in-frame clones only, minus some. The repertoire holds over 50,000 clones, with 80% to 90% as singletons. The junction had 11 bases not matched to a gene; V was cut back by 7 bases and J by 4 bases. The germline CDR1 and CDR2 sequences are SGDLS and YYNGEE. There are 16 residues in the CDR3. The genes are TRBV9 and TRBJ2-3; 11 positions agree with TRBD1. The receptor's source is a man in his 60s with acute or convalescent COVID-19. Sequenced input: peripheral blood. The CDR3 sequence is CASRTGGPLAPDTQYF. The CDR3 bases are TGTGCCAGCCGGACAGGGGGCCCCCTGGCCCCAGATACGCAGTATTTT.